This is a list of T cell receptor beta chains from one sample in a study of blood T cell repertoires in COVID-19. The method was immunoSEQ multiplex PCR; TCRdb's version includes in-frame clones alone and lacks a portion of them. The table includes about 170,000 clones, approximately 86% detected once. Sequencing was done on a sample of peripheral blood. The receptors come from a man aged 55-75 years who had recovered from COVID-19. The CDR3 runs from the conserved cysteine through the conserved F or W. D genes are given only for firm matches.

>TRBJ1-2|-|TRBV25-1
CASSQQVLGGYTF
TGTGCCAGCAGCCAACAGGTCCTTGGGGGCTACACCTTC
>TRBJ1-1|TRBD1|TRBV5-1
CASSSGTAMNTEAFF
TGCGCCAGCAGCTCTGGGACAGCTATGAACACTGAAGCTTTCTTT
>TRBJ1-5|TRBD1|TRBV6-1
CASSDGGTGVPPQHF
TGTGCCAGCAGTGATGGTGGGACAGGGGTACCGCCCCAGCATTTT
>TRBJ1-2|-|TRBV6-5
CASSLTWEYGYTF
TGTGCCAGCAGCTTAACATGGGAGTATGGCTACACCTTC
>TRBJ2-3|TRBD2|TRBV11-2
CASSRASGGTDTQYF
TGTGCCAGCAGCCGGGCCAGCGGGGGCACAGATACGCAGTATTTT
>TRBJ2-2|TRBD1|TRBV11-3
CASSLEGTGAFENTGELFF
TGTGCCAGCAGCTTAGAGGGGACAGGCGCGTTTGAGAACACCGGGGAGCTGTTTTTT
>TRBJ2-5|-|TRBV5-6
CASSLVAGETQYF
TGTGCCAGCAGCTTGGTAGCTGGAGAGACCCAGTACTTC
>TRBJ2-7|-|TRBV5-6
CASSPNRGAGGSYYEQYF
TGTGCCAGCAGCCCCAATCGGGGGGCAGGGGGCTCCTACTACGAGCAGTACTTC
>TRBJ2-5|TRBD1|TRBV7-9
CASSHDRDRETQYF
TGTGCCAGCAGCCACGACAGGGACCGAGAGACCCAGTACTTC
>TRBJ1-1|TRBD1|TRBV30
CAWSSFRQGSEAFF
TGTGCCTGGAGTTCCTTCCGACAGGGCTCTGAAGCTTTCTTT
>TRBJ2-1|TRBD2|TRBV10-2
CASSDLGLAGKQFF
TGCGCCAGCAGTGATTTGGGACTAGCGGGTAAGCAGTTCTTC